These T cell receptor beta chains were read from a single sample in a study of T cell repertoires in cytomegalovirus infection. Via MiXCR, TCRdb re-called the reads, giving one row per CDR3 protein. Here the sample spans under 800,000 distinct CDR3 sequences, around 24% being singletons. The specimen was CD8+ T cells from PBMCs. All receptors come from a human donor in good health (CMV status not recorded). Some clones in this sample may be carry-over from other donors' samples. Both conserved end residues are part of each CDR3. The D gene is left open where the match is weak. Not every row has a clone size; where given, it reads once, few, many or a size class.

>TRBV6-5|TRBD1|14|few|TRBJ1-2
TGTGCCAGCAGTTACCGGGGACAGGGCTACGGCTACACCTTC
CASSYRGQGYGYTF
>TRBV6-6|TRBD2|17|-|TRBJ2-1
TGTGCCAGCAGTTACTCTGGGTCGGCGGGGGACTACAATGAGCAGTTCTTC
CASSYSGSAGDYNEQFF
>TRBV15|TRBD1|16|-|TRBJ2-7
TGTGCCACCAGCAGAGATCCCGGACAGGTACTCTACGAGCAGTACTTC
CATSRDPGQVLYEQYF
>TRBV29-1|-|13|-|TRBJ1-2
TGCAGCGTTGATAGTCGAGAGGACTATGGCTACACCTTC
CSVDSREDYGYTF
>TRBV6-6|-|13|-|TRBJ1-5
TGTGCCAGCAGTTCACAGGGAGATCAGCCCCAGCATTTT
CASSSQGDQPQHF
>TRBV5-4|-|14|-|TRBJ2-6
TGTGCCAGCACTGAGGGTTCTGGGGCCAACGTCCTGACTTTC
CASTEGSGANVLTF
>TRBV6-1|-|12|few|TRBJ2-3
TGTGCCAGCCTCGGGGGGCCAGCTACGCAGTATTTT
CASLGGPATQYF
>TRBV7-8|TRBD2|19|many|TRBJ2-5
TGTGCCAGCAGCTTACCGGTAGCGGGGGTTCAGAGGGAAAGGGAGACCCAGTACTTC
CASSLPVAGVQRERETQYF
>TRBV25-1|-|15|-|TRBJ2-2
TGTGCCAGCAGTGATGAAATGCCGAACACCGGGGAGCTGTTTTTT
CASSDEMPNTGELFF
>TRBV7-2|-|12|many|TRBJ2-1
TGTGCCAGCAGCTTAGCATTTTATGAGCAGTTCTTC
CASSLAFYEQFF
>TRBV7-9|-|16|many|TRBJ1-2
TGTGCCAGCAGCTTAGCGATCGGAGAGACAAACTATGGCTACACCTTC
CASSLAIGETNYGYTF
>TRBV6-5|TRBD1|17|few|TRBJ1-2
TGTGCCAGCAGTACCCTCCCTGGGACAGGGTTTAACTATGGCTACACCTTC
CASSTLPGTGFNYGYTF
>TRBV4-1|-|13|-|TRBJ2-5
TGCGCCAGCAGCCAAATAGGGGGAGAGACCCAGTACTTC
CASSQIGGETQYF
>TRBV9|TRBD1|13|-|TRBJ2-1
TGTGCCAGCAGCGTAGGGGACAGGGCACCAAATTCCTTC
CASSVGDRAPNSF
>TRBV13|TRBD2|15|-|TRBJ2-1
TGTGCCAGCAGCTTAGTTAGCGGGGGGGCCTCTGAGCAGTTCTTC
CASSLVSGGASEQFF
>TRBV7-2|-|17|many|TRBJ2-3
TGTGCCAGCAGCTTAGCCATTCACGGACAGCCGAGAGATACGCAGTATTTT
CASSLAIHGQPRDTQYF
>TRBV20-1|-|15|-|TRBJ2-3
TGCAGTGCCGCGGAGGGACACCATAAAGGGAATACGCAGTATTTT
CSAAEGHHKGNTQYF
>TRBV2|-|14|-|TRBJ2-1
TGTGCCAGCAGCTTCCGGGACAACCTCAATGAGCAGTTCTTC
CASSFRDNLNEQFF
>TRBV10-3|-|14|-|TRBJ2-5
TGTGCCATCCGGGAATCGGGACTCCAAGAGACCCAGTACTTC
CAIRESGLQETQYF
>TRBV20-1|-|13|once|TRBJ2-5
TGCAGTGCTCAAGGGGGGGGGAAGTGGACCCAGTACTTC
CSAQGGGKWTQYF
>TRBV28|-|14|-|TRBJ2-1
TGTGCCAGCAGTTTATACGGCAGGAGGAATGAGCAGTTCTTC
CASSLYGRRNEQFF
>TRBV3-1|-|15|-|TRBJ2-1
TGTGCCAGCAGCCGTTCAGAGGGTTTCCACAATGAGCAGTTCTTC
CASSRSEGFHNEQFF
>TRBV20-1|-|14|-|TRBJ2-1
TGCAGTGCTACTTGGACAGACTCCTACATTGAGCAGTTCTTC
CSATWTDSYIEQFF
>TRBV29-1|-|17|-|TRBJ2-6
TGCAGCGTCGGTTCCCGGCAACCCAAATCTGGGGCCAACGTCCTGACTTTC
CSVGSRQPKSGANVLTF
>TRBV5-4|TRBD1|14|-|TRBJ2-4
TGTGCCAGCAGCGGACAGGAAGCCAAAAACATTCAGTACTTC
CASSGQEAKNIQYF
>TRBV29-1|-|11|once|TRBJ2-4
TGCAGCGTTGGGCGCGGGAACATTCAGTACTTC
CSVGRGNIQYF
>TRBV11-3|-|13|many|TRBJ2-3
TGTGCCAGCAGCTATACCTTCACAGATACGCAGTATTTT
CASSYTFTDTQYF
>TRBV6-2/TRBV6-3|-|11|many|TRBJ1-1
TGTGCCAGCAGTCGGATCACTGAAGCTTTCTTT
CASSRITEAFF
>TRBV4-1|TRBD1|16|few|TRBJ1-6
TGCGCCAGCAGCCAAGTCGGGGACAGGGGGTCTTCACCCCTCCACTTT
CASSQVGDRGSSPLHF
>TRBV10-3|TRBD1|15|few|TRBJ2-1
TGTGCCATCACAGGGACAGGGGGTATAGGGAATGAGCAGTTCTTC
CAITGTGGIGNEQFF
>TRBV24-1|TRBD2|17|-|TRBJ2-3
TGTGCCACCAGCTCGACCGCGGGGGGGCTTGGCACAGATACGCAGTATTTT
CATSSTAGGLGTDTQYF
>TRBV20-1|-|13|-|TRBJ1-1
TGCAGTGCTAGTGGGGGGGACTACACTGAAGCTTTCTTT
CSASGGDYTEAFF
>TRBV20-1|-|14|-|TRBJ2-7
TGCAGTGCACCGGACGTCGGAAACCCTGACGAGCAGTACTTC
CSAPDVGNPDEQYF
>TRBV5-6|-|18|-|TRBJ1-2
TGTGTCAGCAGCTTGGCGGGGGCGTGGAGGAGGGGGAACTATGGCTACACCTTC
CVSSLAGAWRRGNYGYTF
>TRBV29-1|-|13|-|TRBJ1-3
TGCAGCGTCGCCACAGGGTACGGAAACACCATATATTTT
CSVATGYGNTIYF
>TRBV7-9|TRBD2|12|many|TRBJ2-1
TGTGCCAGCAGCTTGGGGACTAGCGGGGGGTTCTTC
CASSLGTSGGFF
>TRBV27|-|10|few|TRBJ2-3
TGTGCGACCCAAATTAATACGCAGTATTTT
CATQINTQYF
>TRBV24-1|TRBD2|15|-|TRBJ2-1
TGTGCCACCAGTGATTCTTCGGGGGGAGCGGATGAGCAGTTCTTC
CATSDSSGGADEQFF
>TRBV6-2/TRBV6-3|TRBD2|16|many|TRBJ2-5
TGTGCCAGCAGTCCTCGGGCGGGGGATCTACAAGAGACCCAGTACTTC
CASSPRAGDLQETQYF
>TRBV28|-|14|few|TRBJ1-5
TGTGCCAGCAGTTTGGGGATAGGGAAGCAGCCCCAGCATTTT
CASSLGIGKQPQHF
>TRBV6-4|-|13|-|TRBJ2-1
TGTGCCAGCAGTGACTATACCTACAATGAGCAGTTCTTC
CASSDYTYNEQFF
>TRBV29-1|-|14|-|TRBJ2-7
TGCAGCGTTGAAGGTCCGGAGAGCTCCTACGAGCAGTACTTC
CSVEGPESSYEQYF
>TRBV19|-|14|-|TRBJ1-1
TGTGCCAGTTCCCTCCCAACCGGGCACACTGAAGCTTTCTTT
CASSLPTGHTEAFF
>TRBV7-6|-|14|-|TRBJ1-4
TGTGCCAGCAGCCTGTCCTCGCTCCATGAAAAACTGTTTTTT
CASSLSSLHEKLFF
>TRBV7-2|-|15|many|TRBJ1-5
TGTGCCAGCAGCTTAGGCGGGGACGGCAATCAGCCCCAGCATTTT
CASSLGGDGNQPQHF
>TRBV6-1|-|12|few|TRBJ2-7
TGTGCCAGCATGGGCCAGGCCTACGAGCAGTACTTC
CASMGQAYEQYF